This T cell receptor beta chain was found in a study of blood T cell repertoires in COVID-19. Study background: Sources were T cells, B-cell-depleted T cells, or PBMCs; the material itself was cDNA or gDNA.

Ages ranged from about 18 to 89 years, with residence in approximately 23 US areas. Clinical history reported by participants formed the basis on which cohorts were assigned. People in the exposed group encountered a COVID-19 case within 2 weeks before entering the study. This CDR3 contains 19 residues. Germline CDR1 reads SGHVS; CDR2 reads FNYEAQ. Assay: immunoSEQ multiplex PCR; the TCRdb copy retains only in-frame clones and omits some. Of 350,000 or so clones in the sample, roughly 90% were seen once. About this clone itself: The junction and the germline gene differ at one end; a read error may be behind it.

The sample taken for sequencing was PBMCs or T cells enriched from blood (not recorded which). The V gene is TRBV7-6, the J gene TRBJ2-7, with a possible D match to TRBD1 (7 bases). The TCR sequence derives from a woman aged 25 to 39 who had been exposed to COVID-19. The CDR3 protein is CASSLAPSTRGGGRYEQYF. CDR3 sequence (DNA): TGTGCCAGCAGCCTAGCCCCCTCAACCCGAGGAGGGGGCCGCTACGAGCAGTACTTC.